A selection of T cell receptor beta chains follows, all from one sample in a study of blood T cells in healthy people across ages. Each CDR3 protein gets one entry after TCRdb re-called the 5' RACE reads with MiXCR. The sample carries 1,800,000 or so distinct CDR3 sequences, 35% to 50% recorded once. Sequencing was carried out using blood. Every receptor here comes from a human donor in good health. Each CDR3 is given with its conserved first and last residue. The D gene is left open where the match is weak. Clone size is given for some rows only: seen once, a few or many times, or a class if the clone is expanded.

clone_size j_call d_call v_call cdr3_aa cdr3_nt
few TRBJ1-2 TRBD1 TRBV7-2 CASSLRGGQGHGYTF TGTGCCAGCAGCTTAAGAGGAGGACAGGGGCATGGCTACACCTTC
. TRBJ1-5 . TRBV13 CASSLGEDNQPQHF TGTGCCAGCAGCTTAGGGGAGGACAATCAGCCCCAGCATTTT
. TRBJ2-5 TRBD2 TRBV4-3 CASSQEGLDRWAGGSNEQYF TGCGCCAGCAGCCAAGAGGGGCTAGATCGGTGGGCGGGGGGCAGTAATGAGCAGTACTTC
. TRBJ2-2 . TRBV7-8 CASSYVSIRSGYTGELFF TGTGCCAGCAGCTATGTCTCCATTCGCTCTGGATACACCGGGGAGCTGTTTTTT
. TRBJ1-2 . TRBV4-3 CASSQLAFGSYTF TGCGCCAGCAGCCAGCTCGCGTTTGGTAGCTACACCTTC
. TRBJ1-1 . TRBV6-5 CASGIYSGAEAFF TGTGCCTCCGGGATATACAGTGGAGCTGAAGCTTTCTTT
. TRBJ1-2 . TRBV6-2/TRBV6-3 CASSYSSRTAYGYTF TGTGCCAGCAGTTACTCGTCACGGACGGCCTATGGCTACACCTTC
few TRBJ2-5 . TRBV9 CASGGAQETQYF TGTGCCAGCGGGGGGGCACAAGAGACCCAGTACTTC
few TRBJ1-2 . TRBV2 CASSESRYDYGYTF TGTGCCAGCAGTGAGAGTCGGTATGACTATGGCTACACCTTC
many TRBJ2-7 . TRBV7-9 CASSQGTFSYEQYF TGTGCCAGCAGCCAAGGGACATTTTCCTACGAGCAGTACTTC
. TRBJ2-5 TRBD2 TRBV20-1 CSARSGGGLAGGNQETQYF TGCAGTGCTAGATCGGGAGGGGGATTAGCGGGGGGGAATCAAGAGACCCAGTACTTC
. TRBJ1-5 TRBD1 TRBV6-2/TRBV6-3 CASSGPGGRSNQPQHF TGTGCCAGCAGTGGGCCAGGGGGAAGGAGCAATCAGCCCCAGCATTTT
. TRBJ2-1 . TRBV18 CASSSRDGSPYEQFF TGTGCCAGCTCATCCCGGGACGGTTCCCCCTACGAGCAGTTCTTC